The 9 T cell receptor beta chains below come from one sample, sequenced in a study of blood T cell repertoires in COVID-19. The method was immunoSEQ multiplex PCR; TCRdb's version includes in-frame clones alone and lacks a portion of them. This table has approximately 88,000 clones, around 80% appearing once. Input material: peripheral blood. These receptors originate from a human donor in a cohort sampled during active COVID-19.

The chain employs TRBV6-5 and TRBJ2-2; D gene ambiguous. This CDR3 contains 11 residues. Trimming shortened V by 6 bases and J by 6 bases, and 5 bases separated the two germline ends. CDR1 and CDR2 (germline): MNHEY, SVGAGI. The DNA of the CDR3 is TGTGCCAGCAGCGTCGCCGGGGAGCTGTTTTTT. Translating gives CASSVAGELFF.

Only one count was recorded for this clone. The chain recombines TRBV7-9 with TRBJ2-3, with D hard to call. This CDR3 contains 12 residues. In germline, CDR1 is SEHNR, CDR2 FQNEAQ (reference sequence). The V and J ends lost 4 bases and 4 bases respectively, with 6 bases between them. CDR3 coding DNA: TGTGCCAGCAGCTCCCCTTCAGATACGCAGTATTTT. This codes for CASSSPSDTQYF. The entire variable domain, with the rest obtained from reference TRBV7-9 and TRBJ2-3, is as follows: DTGVSQNPRHKITKRGQNVTFRCDPISEHNRLYWYRQTLGQGPEFLTYFQNEAQLEKSRLLSDRFSAERPKGSFSTLEIQRTEQGDSAMYLCASSSPSDTQYFGPGTRLTVL.

CDR3 bases: TGCGCCAGCAGCCCGGTTCTTAATCAGCCCCAGCATTTT. This translates into CASSPVLNQPQHF. The J gene is TRBJ1-5, the V gene TRBV4-1; D remains unclear. The CDR3 runs to 13 residues. Germline loops: CDR1 MGHRA, CDR2 YSYEKL. The V and J ends lost 4 bases and 4 bases respectively, with 8 bases between them.

The gene calls are TRBV29-1 and TRBJ2-1; the D gene is possibly TRBD2 (6 bases). The germline V and J ends were trimmed by 6 bases and 1 base, with 16 bases remaining between them. CDR1 is SQVTM and CDR2 is ANQGSEA in the germline V gene. The CDR3 loop spans 15 amino acids. This chain's CDR3 is CSVPFGSDSYNEQFF. Written as DNA, the CDR3 is TGCAGCGTCCCCTTCGGGAGTGATTCCTACAATGAGCAGTTCTTC.

This clone was seen repeatedly, ten times or more. The rearrangement uses TRBV15 and TRBJ2-7; 7 positions agree with TRBD2. V shed 8 bases and J 5 bases; nucleotides not matched to a gene: 6. Germline V gene data show CDR1 as LNHNV and CDR2 as YYDKDF (reference sequence). This CDR3 is built from 12 residues. This chain's CDR3 is CATGAGVDEQYF. CDR3 nucleotide sequence: TGTGCCACCGGGGCGGGGGTGGACGAGCAGTACTTC.

This clone was counted a single time. The chain joins TRBV19 to TRBJ2-5; 10 bases are shared with TRBD2. The CDR3 runs to 13 residues. Germline trimming cut 5 bases from V and 5 bases from J; bases unmatched to any gene: 2. Germline CDR1 reads LNHDA; CDR2 reads SQIVND (reference sequence). The CDR3 loop reads CASSDSGRETQYF. Here the CDR3 DNA reads TGTGCCAGTAGTGATAGCGGGAGGGAGACCCAGTACTTC.

The J gene is TRBJ2-3, the V gene TRBV28, with a possible D match to TRBD1 (5 bases). Trimming stripped 8 bases from V and 4 bases from J, with 19 bases between. Germline-derived CDR1 and CDR2 are MDHEN and SYDVKM. This CDR3 comprises 15 residues. CDR3 coding DNA: TGTGCCAGCCGGCAGGGCGGACGCTTTCCAGATACGCAGTATTTT. This encodes CASRQGGRFPDTQYF.

This clone came up a few times. The chain couples TRBV20-1 to TRBJ1-1; 7 nucleotides match TRBD1. Germline loops: CDR1 DFQATT, CDR2 SNEGSKA (reference sequence). After removal of 3 bases from V and 5 bases from J, the junction contained 3 bases not matched to a gene. This CDR3 region has 12 residues. CDR3: CSASARGTEAFF. CDR3 in DNA: TGCAGTGCTAGTGCCAGGGGGACTGAAGCTTTCTTT.

This clone showed up just once. The genes are TRBV4-1 and TRBJ2-7; perhaps TRBD2 as D (5 bases). There are 15 residues in the CDR3. V was shortened by 2 bases and J by 1 base, with 12 bases between the two germline ends. In germline, CDR1 is MGHRA, CDR2 YSYEKL. CDR3: CASSQLSSGSYEQYF. In DNA form, the CDR3 reads TGCGCCAGCAGCCAATTGTCCAGCGGATCCTACGAGCAGTACTTC.